This T cell receptor (beta chain) was profiled in a study of blood T cells in healthy people across ages. Background on the study: There was about one barcoded beta molecule captured by template switching per two T cells.

Using a J-beta primer mix together with a sample-barcoded 5' primer, a second PCR was run for about 6 to 12 cycles. TCRdb recomputed calls from the 5' RACE reads with MiXCR, one row per CDR3 protein. The table records 1,300,000 or so distinct CDR3 sequences, approximately 63% of them present only once. Germline CDR1 is SGHAT and CDR2 is FQNNGV. This CDR3 region has 14 residues. The V end lost 2 bases, the J end lost 5 bases, and 13 bases lay between the germline ends. The rearrangement uses TRBV11-2 and TRBJ2-7; D may be TRBD2 (6 bases). The sample was blood. This sequence originates from a man aged 18-30 years in good health. The CDR3 spells CASSLLVSGHEQYF. The CDR3 bases are TGTGCCAGCAGCTTACTTGTTAGCGGCCACGAGCAGTACTTC.